The 30 T cell receptor beta chains in this list originate from one sample, sequenced in a study of shared clonotypes between healthy human individuals. Clones were sequenced by immunoSEQ multiplex PCR, and TCRdb holds only the in-frame ones, with some missing. Among more than 1 million clones listed, around 78% were seen once. The sequencing input was memory CD4+ T cells from PBMCs. The subset here: CD45RA-negative fraction. These receptors were obtained from a man aged 18 to 35 in good health. Some clones in this sample may be carry-over from other donors' samples.

This chain connects TRBV15 to TRBJ2-3; D is unresolved. Germline V gene sequence: CDR1 LNHNV, CDR2 YYDKDF (reference sequence). CDR3 size: 13 residues. Trimming took 1 base from V and 5 from J, leaving 7 bases between them. The CDR3 protein is CATSRVIQDTQYF. CDR3 sequence (DNA): TGTGCCACCAGCAGAGTCATTCAAGATACGCAGTATTTT. The full variable domain, with the rest looked up from reference TRBV15 and TRBJ2-3, is DAMVIQNPRYQVTQFGKPVTLSCSQTLNHNVMYWYQQKSSQAPKLLFHYYDKDFNNEADTPDNFQSRRPNTSFCFLDIRSPGLGDTAMYLCATSRVIQDTQYFGPGTRLTVL.

V is TRBV5-1 and J is TRBJ2-7, with 7 bases matching TRBD2. V lost 3 bases to trimming and J lost 12 bases; unmatched junction nucleotides: 6. CDR3 length equals 11 residues. CDR1 and CDR2 (germline): SGHRS, YFSETQ. The CDR3 spells CASSSSRERYF. The CDR3 nucleotides are TGCGCCAGCAGCTCCTCGCGGGAGAGGTACTTC.

V is TRBV7-9 and J is TRBJ2-3; 7 bases map to TRBD1. With V trimmed by 5 bases and J by 8 bases, 4 bases remained unmatched. This CDR3 region has 12 residues. Germline loops: CDR1 SEHNR, CDR2 FQNEAQ (reference sequence). CDR3 loop: CASSAPGGTQYF. The CDR3 DNA is TGTGCCAGCAGCGCCCCAGGGGGTACGCAGTATTTT.

This chain joins TRBV18 and TRBJ1-1, with D tentatively TRBD1 (5 bases). The CDR3 has 15 residues. V was pared by 4 bases and J by 6 bases, with 18 bases between. The germline gives CDR1 KGHSH, CDR2 LQKENI. The DNA of the CDR3 is TGTGCCAGCTCACGTATCGCGGGGCCGGGGGCTGAAGCTTTCTTT. Its protein product is CASSRIAGPGAEAFF.

The chain couples TRBV2 to TRBJ1-2; TRBD1 matches 7 bases. J lost 8 bases, V lost 4 bases, and 7 bases had no gene match. This CDR3 region has 13 residues. Germline V gene lookup returns CDR1 SNHLY and CDR2 FYNNEI. The CDR3, as DNA: TGTGCCAGCAGTGCGACAGGGACGGAAGGCTACACCTTC. Protein sequence: CASSATGTEGYTF.

This sequence joins TRBV19 and TRBJ1-5, with 7 bases that match TRBD1. The CDR3 runs to 17 residues. Trimming cost V 5 bases and J 0 bases; bases outside gene matches: 10. Germline values: CDR1 LNHDA, CDR2 SQIVND (reference sequence). The CDR3: CASSFSGTDNSNQPQHF. The CDR3 coding sequence is TGTGCCAGTAGTTTCTCCGGGACAGATAATAGCAATCAGCCCCAGCATTTT.

The J gene is TRBJ1-4, the V gene TRBV7-9; no reliable D call. V lost 5 bases and J lost 6, with 22 bases in between. This CDR3 spans 17 amino acids. Germline CDR1 reads SEHNR; CDR2 reads FQNEAQ (reference sequence). As DNA, the CDR3 is TGTGCCAGCAGCCCCTTCTCGACTGAGTCGCAGGATGAAAAACTGTTTTTT. The encoded protein is CASSPFSTESQDEKLFF. The whole variable domain, remainder taken from reference TRBV7-9 and TRBJ1-4, is DTGVSQNPRHKITKRGQNVTFRCDPISEHNRLYWYRQTLGQGPEFLTYFQNEAQLEKSRLLSDRFSAERPKGSFSTLEIQRTEQGDSAMYLCASSPFSTESQDEKLFFGSGTQLSVL.

CDR3 residues: CASSSRTGAHEQYF. As DNA, the CDR3 is TGTGCCAGCAGCTCCCGGACAGGGGCCCACGAGCAGTACTTC. This chain links TRBV9 with TRBJ2-7; TRBD1 matches at 9 bases. The J segment lost 5 bases and the V segment lost 4 bases, leaving 7 bases of the junction unmatched. The germline V gene has CDR1 SGDLS and CDR2 YYNGEE. The CDR3 has 14 amino acids.

The CDR3 sequence: CASSSGQGPTDTQYF. The CDR3 DNA follows: TGTGCCAGCAGCTCGGGACAGGGGCCCACAGATACGCAGTATTTT. The V call is TRBV5-4, the J call TRBJ2-3; 10 bases are shared with TRBD1. This CDR3 region has 15 residues. Germline loops: CDR1 SGHNT, CDR2 YYREEE (reference sequence). J lost 2 bases, V lost 3 bases, and 3 bases had no gene match.

The gene calls are TRBV4-2 and TRBJ2-5; 7 bases match TRBD1. In germline, CDR1 is LGHNA, CDR2 YNFKEQ. This CDR3 is 15 amino acids long. The V and J ends lost 0 bases and 7 bases, in that order; junction bases with no gene match: 8. The CDR3 loop reads CASSQDRGQAWTQYF. CDR3 DNA: TGTGCCAGCAGCCAAGATCGAGGACAGGCCTGGACCCAGTACTTC.

The table lists this clone with a few counts. Other DNA sequences from this sample encode an identical CDR3 as well. The chain carries TRBV28 and TRBJ2-1; D gene ambiguous. The V end was cut by 8 bases, the J end by 5 bases, with 7 bases between. The CDR3 totals 11 residues. From germline, CDR1 is MDHEN and CDR2 SYDVKM. For the CDR3, the DNA is TGTGCCAGCTCCCAAAACAATGAGCAGTTCTTC. The encoded protein is CASSQNNEQFF.

This chain uses TRBV9 with TRBJ2-3, with D perhaps given as TRBD1 or TRBD2 (6 bases each). Between the trimmed V and J ends, which lost 1 base and 1 base, there was a span of 10 bases. From germline, CDR1 is SGDLS and CDR2 YYNGEE. The CDR3 runs to 15 residues. DNA of the CDR3: TGTGCCAGCAGCGTACAGGAGGGGGGCACAGATACGCAGTATTTT. This translates into CASSVQEGGTDTQYF.

This sequence joins TRBV28 and TRBJ1-5; TRBD1 might be the D (6 bases). Germline CDR1 is MDHEN and CDR2 is SYDVKM. V gave up 7 bases and J gave up 4 bases, with 11 bases separating them. The CDR3 is 13 amino acids. The CDR3 reads CASNEGTNQPQHF. The DNA of the CDR3 is TGTGCCAGCAACGAGGGGACAAATCAGCCCCAGCATTTT.

This sequence joins TRBV30 and TRBJ1-3, with a possible D match to TRBD1 (6 bases). CDR1 and CDR2 (germline): GTSNPN, SVGIG (reference sequence). The CDR3 contains 15 residues. V gave up 3 bases and J gave up 0 bases, with 12 bases separating them. This CDR3 is CAWRQTGNSGNTIYF. Written as DNA, the CDR3 is TGTGCCTGGAGACAAACAGGGAACTCTGGAAACACCATATATTTT.

The rearrangement uses TRBV27 and TRBJ1-4; D is ambiguous. CDR3 size: 13 residues. Germline V gene sequence: CDR1 MNHEY, CDR2 SMNVEV (reference sequence). The ends were cut back, 5 bases at V and 11 bases at J, with 15 bases in the middle. CDR3 amino acids: CASSMVVARKLFF. CDR3 DNA: TGTGCCAGCAGTATGGTGGTCGCCCGGAAACTGTTTTTT.

The CDR3 is CASSRDRKDEQFF. CDR3 sequence (DNA): TGTGCCAGCAGCCGGGACAGGAAAGATGAGCAGTTCTTC. The chain combines TRBV7-9 with TRBJ2-1; TRBD1 matches 8 bases. With 5 bases clipped from V and 8 bases from J, the junction kept 5 bases outside the gene matches. From germline, CDR1 is SEHNR and CDR2 FQNEAQ (reference sequence). The length of the CDR3 is 13 residues. Filled out from reference TRBV7-9 and TRBJ2-1, the complete variable domain reads DTGVSQNPRHKITKRGQNVTFRCDPISEHNRLYWYRQTLGQGPEFLTYFQNEAQLEKSRLLSDRFSAERPKGSFSTLEIQRTEQGDSAMYLCASSRDRKDEQFFGPGTRLTVL.

The chain joins TRBV29-1 to TRBJ2-1; 8 bases are a match to TRBD2. CDR3 length: 12 residues. The trim removed 4 bases at V and 7 bases at J, leaving 3 bases unmatched. Looked up from germline, CDR1 is SQVTM and CDR2 is ANQGSEA. The CDR3 region is CSVVSGRNEQFF. The CDR3 DNA is TGCAGCGTTGTCAGCGGGAGAAATGAGCAGTTCTTC.

Of note for this clone: A much bigger clone sits one base away, suggesting this may be a read error. CDR3 nucleotide sequence: TGTGCCAGCAGTTGGGGCTACGAGCAGTACTTC. Translated, it gives CASSWGYEQYF. The chain recombines TRBV6-5 with TRBJ2-7; D call uncertain. Trimming took 4 bases from V and 3 from J, leaving 4 bases between them. The CDR3 spans 11 residues. From germline, CDR1 is MNHEY and CDR2 SVGAGI.

The chain combines TRBV5-1 with TRBJ2-1, with 7 bases lining up with TRBD1. The ends lost 4 bases at V and 3 bases at J; junction bases unmatched: 7. The CDR3 sequence is 15 residues long. Germline loops: CDR1 SGHRS, CDR2 YFSETQ. For the CDR3, the DNA is TGCGCCAGCAGCAACCCGACAGGGCGCTACAATGAGCAGTTCTTC. It translates to CASSNPTGRYNEQFF.

This chain links TRBV2 with TRBJ2-3; TRBD2 matches 8 bases. Germline V CDR1 and CDR2: SNHLY, FYNNEI. This CDR3 contains 17 residues. V gave up 3 bases and J gave up 2 bases; unmatched junction bases: 10. The CDR3: CASSDGVGGRFTDTQYF. Written as DNA, the CDR3 is TGTGCCAGCAGTGACGGGGTCGGCGGGAGGTTCACAGATACGCAGTATTTT. The full variable domain, with the rest looked up from reference TRBV2 and TRBJ2-3, is EPEVTQTPSHQVTQMGQEVILRCVPISNHLYFYWYRQILGQKVEFLVSFYNNEISEKSEIFDDQFSVERPDGSNFTLKIRSTKLEDSAMYFCASSDGVGGRFTDTQYFGPGTRLTVL.

The chain recombines TRBV14 with TRBJ2-3, with 8 positions matching TRBD2. The CDR3 has 14 amino acids. The junction had 5 bases not matched to a gene; V was cut back by 4 bases and J by 5 bases. Germline V CDR1 and CDR2: SGHDN, FVKESK. The CDR3, as DNA: TGTGCCAGCAGCCCCGGGACTAGAAGAGATACGCAGTATTTT. Its translation: CASSPGTRRDTQYF.

The V gene is TRBV7-8, the J gene TRBJ2-3; TRBD2 matches 15 bases. V was pared by 5 bases and J by 1 base, with 16 bases of the junction left unmatched. Germline lookup yields CDR1 SGHVS and CDR2 FQNEAQ. The CDR3 totals 21 residues. The CDR3 spells CASSEGPGTSGRLGGTDTQYF. CDR3 nucleotide sequence: TGTGCCAGCAGCGAGGGCCCAGGGACTAGCGGGAGGTTAGGTGGCACAGATACGCAGTATTTT.

The chain has TRBV18 and TRBJ2-7; TRBD2 matches 14 bases. J gave up 6 bases and V 5 bases, and 3 bases lay outside the gene matches. The CDR3 loop spans 14 amino acids. The V gene's germline CDR1 is KGHSH and CDR2 LQKENI. The CDR3 sequence: CASSEGLAGAEQYF. The CDR3 DNA sequence: TGTGCCAGCTCAGAGGGACTAGCGGGAGCCGAGCAGTACTTC.

The chain is built from TRBV2 and TRBJ1-1; D remains unclear. Trimming pared 6 bases from V and 6 bases from J, leaving 8 bases between. CDR3 length equals 11 residues. From germline, CDR1 is SNHLY and CDR2 FYNNEI. Here the CDR3 reads CASRGTAEAFF. For the CDR3, the DNA is TGTGCCAGCAGGGGTACCGCTGAAGCTTTCTTT.

V gene TRBV28 combines with J gene TRBJ2-1; 7 nucleotides agree with TRBD2. Germline loops: CDR1 MDHEN, CDR2 SYDVKM. The V segment lost 5 bases and the J segment 3 bases; nucleotides outside the gene matches: 10. The CDR3 loop spans 16 amino acids. For the CDR3, the DNA is TGTGCCAGCAGTCCGACTAGCCCGAATCGCTACAATGAGCAGTTCTTC. Amino acid sequence: CASSPTSPNRYNEQFF.

This clone has a single count. The gene calls are TRBV6-6 and TRBJ2-2; possibly TRBD2 for D (7 bases). There are 16 residues in the CDR3. Per the germline V gene, CDR1 is MNHNY and CDR2 is SVGAGI (reference sequence). The V gene lost 0 bases and the J gene lost 4 bases, with 12 bases spanning the gap. The CDR3 DNA reads as TGTGCCAGCAGTTACTCAGGGGGAGGGAGCACCGGGGAGCTGTTTTTT. This codes for CASSYSGGGSTGELFF.

The CDR3, as DNA: TGTGCCAGCAGCTTTCGACTAGCCGCTACCACAGATACGCAGTATTTT. It codes for CASSFRLAATTDTQYF. V and J are TRBV5-8 and TRBJ2-3; 7 nucleotides match TRBD2. The CDR3 runs 16 residues. Germline CDR1 is SGHTS and CDR2 is YDEGEE. V trimming: 2 bases; J trimming: 2 bases; junction bases outside the gene matches: 8. Variable domain in full (rest from reference TRBV5-8 and TRBJ2-3): EAGVTQSPTHLIKTRGQQATLRCSPISGHTSVYWYQQALGLGLQFLLWYDEGEERNRGNFPPRFSGRQFPNYSSELNVNALELEDSALYLCASSFRLAATTDTQYFGPGTRLTVL.

The gene calls are TRBV28 and TRBJ1-6; D perhaps matches TRBD1 (5 bases). Germline CDR1 reads MDHEN; CDR2 reads SYDVKM. V was cut by 6 bases and J by 9 bases, with 15 bases left in between. The CDR3 has 14 residues. The CDR3, as DNA: TGTGCCAGCAGCTCCAGGGCGAAGAGTTCACCCCTCCACTTT. Translation: CASSSRAKSSPLHF.

This chain links TRBV4-2 with TRBJ2-3; D is undetermined. CDR1 and CDR2 from the germline V gene are LGHNA and YNFKEQ. The germline V and J ends were trimmed by 1 base and 4 bases, with 9 bases remaining between them. CDR3 length equals 14 residues. The CDR3 reads CASSQGRLSDTQYF. DNA for the CDR3: TGTGCCAGCAGCCAAGGAAGGCTATCAGATACGCAGTATTTT.

This clone has a handful of counts. V is TRBV7-3 and J is TRBJ2-7, with D tentatively TRBD2 (6 bases). Germline V gene lookup returns CDR1 SGHTA and CDR2 FQGTGA. The CDR3 sequence is 12 residues long. The germline V and J ends were trimmed by 2 bases and 5 bases, with 7 bases remaining between them. CDR3 sequence: CASSLPGDEQYF. The CDR3 bases are TGTGCCAGCAGCTTACCGGGGGACGAGCAGTACTTC.